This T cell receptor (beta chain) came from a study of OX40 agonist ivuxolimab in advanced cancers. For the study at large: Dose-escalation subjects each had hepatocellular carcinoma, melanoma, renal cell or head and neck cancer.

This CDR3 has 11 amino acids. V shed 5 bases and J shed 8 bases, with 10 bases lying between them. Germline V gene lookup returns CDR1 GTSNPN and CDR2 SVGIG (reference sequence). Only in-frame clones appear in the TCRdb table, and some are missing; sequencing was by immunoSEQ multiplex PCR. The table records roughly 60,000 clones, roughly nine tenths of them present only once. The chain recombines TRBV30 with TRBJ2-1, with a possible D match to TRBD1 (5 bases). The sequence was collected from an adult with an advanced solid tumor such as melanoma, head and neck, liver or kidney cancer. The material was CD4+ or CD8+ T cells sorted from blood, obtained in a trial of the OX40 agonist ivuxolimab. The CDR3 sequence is CAWGAGDEQFF. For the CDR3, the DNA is TGTGCCTGGGGGGCAGGCGATGAGCAGTTCTTC.